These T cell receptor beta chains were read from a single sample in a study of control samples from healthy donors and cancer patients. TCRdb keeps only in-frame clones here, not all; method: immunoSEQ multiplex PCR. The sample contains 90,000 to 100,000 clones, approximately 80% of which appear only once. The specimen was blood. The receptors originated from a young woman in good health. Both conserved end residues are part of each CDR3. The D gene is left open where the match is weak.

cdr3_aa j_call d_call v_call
CASSHDRVGDEQYF TRBJ2-7 TRBD1 TRBV11-2
CASSFSGTGRIGANVLTF TRBJ2-6 TRBD1 TRBV19
CASSEGLALPNEQFF TRBJ2-1 NA TRBV2
CASSFQQGLDQPQHF TRBJ1-5 NA TRBV5-4
CASSTDGTVHGYTF TRBJ1-2 TRBD1 TRBV11-2
CASSQMRDTEAFF TRBJ1-1 NA TRBV14
CASSISGNTEAFF TRBJ1-1 NA TRBV19
CASTWENTGELFF TRBJ2-2 NA TRBV6-5
CASSDVTLHEEQYF TRBJ2-7 NA TRBV19
CATSEGNQPQHF TRBJ1-5 NA TRBV15
CASSDEDGYTF TRBJ1-2 NA TRBV6-1
CASRPSESGSSYTF TRBJ1-2 NA TRBV5-1
CSVELGLGETQYF TRBJ2-5 NA TRBV29-1
CASSQDPGSGNTIYF TRBJ1-3 NA TRBV4-3
CASSPDPGGYSNQPQHF TRBJ1-5 TRBD1 TRBV5-5
CASVPGGMNTGELFF TRBJ2-2 NA TRBV6-6
CASSLSTGYEQYF TRBJ2-7 NA TRBV5-1
CASSLLAGGNTGELFF TRBJ2-2 TRBD2 TRBV4-2
CASSLGGSTDTQYF TRBJ2-3 NA TRBV11-3
CASSRGDRTYEQYF TRBJ2-7 TRBD1 TRBV7-2
CASSQAGRGQETQYF TRBJ2-5 NA TRBV3-1/TRBV3-2
CASSPGSGQGAANYGYTF TRBJ1-2 TRBD1 TRBV3-1/TRBV3-2
CASSVLEGPEYGYTF TRBJ1-2 NA TRBV9
CAWSAGTAYTAEKLFF TRBJ1-4 TRBD1 TRBV30
CSVPSSPINYGYTF TRBJ1-2 NA TRBV29-1
CASSLTSQGAVFF TRBJ2-1 TRBD1 TRBV7-3
CASSLRQPDTQYF TRBJ2-3 NA TRBV12-3/TRBV12-4
CASSHVAGTNTGELFF TRBJ2-2 TRBD2 TRBV18
CATSSGTLPNEQFF TRBJ2-1 NA TRBV15
CASSLDGSNQPQHF TRBJ1-5 NA TRBV5-4
CASSEYRAHQPQHF TRBJ1-5 NA TRBV25-1
CASSEGYNGEQFF TRBJ2-1 NA TRBV5-4
CASSQDLRTGSFLYF TRBJ2-7 TRBD1 TRBV3-1/TRBV3-2
CASSLALGEQYF TRBJ2-7 NA TRBV7-2
CASRGSGTGANEQYF TRBJ2-7 TRBD1 TRBV7-2
CASSVSGRETQYF TRBJ2-5 NA TRBV19
CATSDGQGRNEQFF TRBJ2-1 TRBD1 TRBV24-1
CASSSLGQGAANEKLFF TRBJ1-4 TRBD1 TRBV5-4